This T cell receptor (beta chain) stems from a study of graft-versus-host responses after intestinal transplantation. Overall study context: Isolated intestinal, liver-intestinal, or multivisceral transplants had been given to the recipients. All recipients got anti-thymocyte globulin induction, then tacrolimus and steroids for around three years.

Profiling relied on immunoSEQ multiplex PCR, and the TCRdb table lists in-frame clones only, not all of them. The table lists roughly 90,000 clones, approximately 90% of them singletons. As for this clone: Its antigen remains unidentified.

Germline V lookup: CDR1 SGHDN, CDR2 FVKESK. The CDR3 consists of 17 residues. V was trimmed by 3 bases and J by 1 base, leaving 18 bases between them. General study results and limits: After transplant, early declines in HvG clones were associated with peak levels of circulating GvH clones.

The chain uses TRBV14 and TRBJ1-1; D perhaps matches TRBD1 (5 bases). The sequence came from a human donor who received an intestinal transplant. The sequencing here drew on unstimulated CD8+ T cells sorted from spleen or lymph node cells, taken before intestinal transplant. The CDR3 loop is CASSHTRPGHGNTEAFF. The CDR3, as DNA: TGTGCCAGCAGCCATACCCGGCCGGGGCACGGGAACACTGAAGCTTTCTTT.